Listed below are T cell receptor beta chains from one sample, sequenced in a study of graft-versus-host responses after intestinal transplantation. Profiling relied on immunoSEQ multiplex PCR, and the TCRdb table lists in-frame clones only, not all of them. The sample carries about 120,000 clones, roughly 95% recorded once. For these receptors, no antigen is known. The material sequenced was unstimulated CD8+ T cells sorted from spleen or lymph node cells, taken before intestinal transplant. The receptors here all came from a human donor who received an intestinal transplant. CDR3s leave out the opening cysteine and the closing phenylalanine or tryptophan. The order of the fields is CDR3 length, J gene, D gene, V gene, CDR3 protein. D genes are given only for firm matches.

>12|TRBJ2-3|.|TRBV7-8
ASSFVSGTDTQY
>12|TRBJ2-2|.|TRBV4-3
ASSQDGIPGELF
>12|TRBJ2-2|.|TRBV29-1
SVVGSGNTGELF
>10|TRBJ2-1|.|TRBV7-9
ASRLDSGEQF
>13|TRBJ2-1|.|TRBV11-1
ASSLGGSHYNEQF
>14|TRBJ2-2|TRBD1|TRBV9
ATSRKDRGSTGELF
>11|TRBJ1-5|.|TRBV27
ASSFLRGQPQH
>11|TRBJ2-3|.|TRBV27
ASSLSGRDTQY
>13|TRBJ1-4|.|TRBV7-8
ASSPTRATNEKLF
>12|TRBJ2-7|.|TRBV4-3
ASSQASAGYEQY
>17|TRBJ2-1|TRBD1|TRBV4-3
ASSQEWTGGPRSYNEQF
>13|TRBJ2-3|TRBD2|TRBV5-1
ASSNQRERSDTQY
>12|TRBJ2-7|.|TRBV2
ASSGESRVSEQY
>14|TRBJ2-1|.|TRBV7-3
ASSLTLGGPYNEQF
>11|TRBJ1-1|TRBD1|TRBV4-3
ASSLTGGTEAF
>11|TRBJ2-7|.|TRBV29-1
SVAQGFKYEQY
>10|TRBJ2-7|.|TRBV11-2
ASSLWQDEQY
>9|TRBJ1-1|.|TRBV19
ASRRLTKAF
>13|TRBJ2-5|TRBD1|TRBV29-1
SAGDRGLPQETQY
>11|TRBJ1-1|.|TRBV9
ASSAPGFTEAF
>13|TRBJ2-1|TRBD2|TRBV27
ASSFSGRADNEQF
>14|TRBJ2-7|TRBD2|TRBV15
ATSPQLGGSPYEQY
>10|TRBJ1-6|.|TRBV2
ASSDLRSPLH
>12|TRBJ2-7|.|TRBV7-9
ASSLGQNSYEQY
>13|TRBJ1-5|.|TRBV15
ATSRVGGSNQPQH
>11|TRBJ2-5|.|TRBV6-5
ASGRQFQETQY
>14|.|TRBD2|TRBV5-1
ASSLTLAELAYEQY